Below, one T cell receptor (beta chain) is given with its context. CDR3 length: 14 amino acids. V lost 4 bases to trimming and J lost 0 bases, with 8 bases between them. Per the germline V gene, CDR1 is SGHDT and CDR2 is YYEEEE. Repertoires were generated with immunoSEQ multiplex PCR, while TCRdb's copy carries only in-frame clones and drops some. Of about 210,000 clones in the sample, 81% were seen once. This record comes from a study of blood T cell repertoires in COVID-19. The overall study: Sites across the United States, Italy and Spain contributed samples from acute and convalescent COVID-19.

In terms of age and location, participants ranged from roughly 18 to 90 years and lived in about two dozen US areas. The receptor was isolated from a woman between 50 and 59 years old with acute COVID-19. The sequenced material came from PBMCs or T cells enriched from blood (not recorded which). This chain joins TRBV5-6 and TRBJ1-3; D unresolved. CDR3 DNA: TGTGCCAGCAGCCGCGAAATCTCTGGAAACACCATATATTTT. Its translation: CASSREISGNTIYF.